This T cell receptor beta chain originates from a study of blood T cells in healthy people across ages. Study-level points and caveats: No one knew whether donors had CMV, which possibly confounded expanded clonotype changes.

Concerning this clonotype itself: The antigen is undetermined.

Then a second PCR, running about 6 to 12 cycles, was carried out with a sample-barcoded 5' primer and a J-beta primer mix. From the 5' RACE reads, TCRdb called clonotypes with MiXCR, one entry per CDR3 protein. The repertoire consists of roughly 700,000 distinct CDR3 sequences, with roughly 25% occurring once and the leading ten covering just under 9.5%. Extracted total RNA amounted to at least 5.5 micrograms for each sample. This sample also belongs to another study, concerning T cells of mothers and their children. That investigation notes: A few healthy Caucasian mothers, along with their six children, were the donors. The TCR beta CDR3 read count exceeded 8.5 million for each mother and was about 2.8 million for each child.

Specimen: blood. This sequence originates from a boy aged 5-17 years in good health.

The CDR3 here is CASSPDGERVYNEQFF. CDR3 DNA sequence: TGTGCCAGCAGCCCAGATGGCGAGCGGGTCTACAATGAGCAGTTCTTC. The V call is TRBV9, the J call TRBJ2-1, with D perhaps matching TRBD2 (6 bases). The CDR3 runs to 16 residues. Germline loops: CDR1 SGDLS, CDR2 YYNGEE. Trimming left V 4 bases short and J 3 bases short, with 17 bases between.